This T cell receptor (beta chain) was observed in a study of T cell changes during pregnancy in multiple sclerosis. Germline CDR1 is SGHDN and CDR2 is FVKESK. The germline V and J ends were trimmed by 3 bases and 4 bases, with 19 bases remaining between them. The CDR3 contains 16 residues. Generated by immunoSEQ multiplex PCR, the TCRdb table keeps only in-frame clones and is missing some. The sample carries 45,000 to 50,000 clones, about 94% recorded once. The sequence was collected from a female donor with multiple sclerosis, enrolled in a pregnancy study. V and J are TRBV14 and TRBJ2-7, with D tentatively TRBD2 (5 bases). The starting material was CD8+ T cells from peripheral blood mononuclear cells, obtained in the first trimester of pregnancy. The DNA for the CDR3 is TGTGCCAGCAGCCATTTAGCGACCTCCCCCTCATACGAGCAGTACTTC. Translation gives CASSHLATSPSYEQYF.